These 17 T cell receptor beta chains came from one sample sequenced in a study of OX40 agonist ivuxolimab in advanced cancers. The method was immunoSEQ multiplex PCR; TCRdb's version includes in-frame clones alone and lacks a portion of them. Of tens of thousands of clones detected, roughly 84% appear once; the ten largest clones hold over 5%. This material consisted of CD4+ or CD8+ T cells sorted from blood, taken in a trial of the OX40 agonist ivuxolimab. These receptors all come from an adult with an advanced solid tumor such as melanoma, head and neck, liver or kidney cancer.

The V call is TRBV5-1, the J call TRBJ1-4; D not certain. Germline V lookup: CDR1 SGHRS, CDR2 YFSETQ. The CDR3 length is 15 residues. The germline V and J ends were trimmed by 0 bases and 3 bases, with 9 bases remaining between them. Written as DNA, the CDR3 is TGCGCCAGCAGCTTGGGGCAGATTTCTAATGAAAAACTGTTTTTT. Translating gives CASSLGQISNEKLFF.

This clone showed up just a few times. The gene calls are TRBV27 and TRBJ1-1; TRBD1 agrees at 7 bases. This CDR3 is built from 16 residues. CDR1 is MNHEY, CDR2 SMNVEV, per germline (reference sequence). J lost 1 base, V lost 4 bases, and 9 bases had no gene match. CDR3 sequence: CASSSRQGIRNTEAFF. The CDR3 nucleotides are TGTGCCAGCAGTTCGAGACAGGGAATTCGGAACACTGAAGCTTTCTTT.

CDR3 in DNA: TGTGCCAGTAGACCTACCTCGGGGGGGGCAAATCCCCAGCATTTT. Amino acids: CASRPTSGGANPQHF. The J gene is TRBJ1-5, the V gene TRBV19, with D possibly TRBD1 on 6 matching bases. V lost 6 bases, J lost 10 bases, and 22 bases lay in between. The CDR3 spans 15 residues. Germline V gene lookup returns CDR1 LNHDA and CDR2 SQIVND (reference sequence).

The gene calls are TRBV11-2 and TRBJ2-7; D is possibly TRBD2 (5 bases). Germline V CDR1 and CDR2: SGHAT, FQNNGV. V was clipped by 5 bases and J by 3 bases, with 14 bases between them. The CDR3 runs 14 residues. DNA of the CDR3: TGTGCCAGCAGCCAAGAGAGCGGCAACTACGAGCAGTACTTC. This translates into CASSQESGNYEQYF.

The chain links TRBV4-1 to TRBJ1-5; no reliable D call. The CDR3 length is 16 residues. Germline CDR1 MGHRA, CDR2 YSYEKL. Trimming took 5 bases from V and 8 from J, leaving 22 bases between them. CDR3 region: CASSVSLAWPGEPQHF. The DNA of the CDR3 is TGCGCCAGCAGCGTTTCCTTGGCATGGCCGGGAGAGCCCCAGCATTTT.

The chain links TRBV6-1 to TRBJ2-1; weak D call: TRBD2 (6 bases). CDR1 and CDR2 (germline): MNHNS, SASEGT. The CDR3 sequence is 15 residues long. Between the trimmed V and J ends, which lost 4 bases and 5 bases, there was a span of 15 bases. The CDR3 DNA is TGTGCCAGCAGTGCCTCCCCGGGACTTAACAATGAGCAGTTCTTC. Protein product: CASSASPGLNNEQFF.

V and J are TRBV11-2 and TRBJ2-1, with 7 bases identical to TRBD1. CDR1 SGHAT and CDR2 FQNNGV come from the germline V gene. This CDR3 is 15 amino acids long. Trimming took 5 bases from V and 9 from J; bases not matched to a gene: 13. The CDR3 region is CASSPRQGEFPEQFF. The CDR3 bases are TGTGCCAGCAGCCCCAGACAGGGAGAGTTCCCTGAGCAGTTCTTC.

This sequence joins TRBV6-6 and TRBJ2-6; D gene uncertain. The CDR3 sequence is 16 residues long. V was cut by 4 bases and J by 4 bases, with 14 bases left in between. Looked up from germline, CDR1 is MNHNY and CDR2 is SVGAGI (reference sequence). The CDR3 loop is CASSSPGSSGANVLTF. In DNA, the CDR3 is TGTGCCAGCAGTTCACCCGGGTCATCCGGGGCCAACGTCCTGACTTTC.

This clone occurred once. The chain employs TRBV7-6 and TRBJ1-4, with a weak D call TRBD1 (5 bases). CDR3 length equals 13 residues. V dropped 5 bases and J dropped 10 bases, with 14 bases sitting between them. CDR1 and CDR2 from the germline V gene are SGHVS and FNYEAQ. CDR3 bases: TGTGCCAGCAGCCCCGCGGTCGACAGAAAACTGTTTTTT. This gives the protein CASSPAVDRKLFF.

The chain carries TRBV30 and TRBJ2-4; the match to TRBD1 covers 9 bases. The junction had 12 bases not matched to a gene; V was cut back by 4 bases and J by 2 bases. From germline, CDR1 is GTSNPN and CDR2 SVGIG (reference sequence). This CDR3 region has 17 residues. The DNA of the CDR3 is TGTGCCTGGACCAAGACAGGGGGTGTTACCTCCAAAAACATTCAGTACTTC. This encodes CAWTKTGGVTSKNIQYF.

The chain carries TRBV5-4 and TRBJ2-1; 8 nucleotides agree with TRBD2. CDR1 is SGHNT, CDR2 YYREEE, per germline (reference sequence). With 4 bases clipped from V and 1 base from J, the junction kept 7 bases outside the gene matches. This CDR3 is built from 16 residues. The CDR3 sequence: CASSAPGGGSYNEQFF. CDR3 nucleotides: TGTGCCAGCAGCGCGCCGGGAGGGGGGTCCTACAATGAGCAGTTCTTC.

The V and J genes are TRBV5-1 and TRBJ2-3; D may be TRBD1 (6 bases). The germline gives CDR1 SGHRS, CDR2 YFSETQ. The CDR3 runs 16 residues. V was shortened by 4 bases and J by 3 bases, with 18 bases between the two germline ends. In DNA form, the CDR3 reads TGCGCCAGCAGCCTTTCTACAGGGTCCAGAACAGATACGCAGTATTTT. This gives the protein CASSLSTGSRTDTQYF. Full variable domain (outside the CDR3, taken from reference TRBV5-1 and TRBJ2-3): KAGVTQTPRYLIKTRGQQVTLSCSPISGHRSVSWYQQTPGQGLQFLFEYFSETQRNKGNFPGRFSGRQFSNSRSEMNVSTLELGDSALYLCASSLSTGSRTDTQYFGPGTRLTVL.

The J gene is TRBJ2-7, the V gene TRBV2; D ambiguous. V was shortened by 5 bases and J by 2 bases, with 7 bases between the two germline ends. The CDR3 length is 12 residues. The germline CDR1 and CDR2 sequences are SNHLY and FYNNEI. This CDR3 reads CASSLTTYEQYF. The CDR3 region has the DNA TGTGCCAGCAGTCTCACTACCTACGAGCAGTACTTC.

The CDR3 spells CASSVGGTKSGEQYF. The DNA for the CDR3 is TGTGCCAGCAGCGTAGGGGGGACAAAATCGGGCGAGCAGTACTTC. The chain links TRBV9 to TRBJ2-7; possibly TRBD1 for D (6 bases). The germline V and J ends were trimmed by 0 bases and 6 bases, with 16 bases remaining between them. The CDR3 spans 15 residues. The V gene's germline CDR1 is SGDLS and CDR2 YYNGEE.

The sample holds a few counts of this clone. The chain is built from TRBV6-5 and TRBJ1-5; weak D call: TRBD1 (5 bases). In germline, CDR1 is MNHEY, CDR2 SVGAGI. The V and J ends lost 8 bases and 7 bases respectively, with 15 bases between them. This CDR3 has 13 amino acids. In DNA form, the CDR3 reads TGTGCCAGCCGGCGGGGGGAGGGGCAGCCCCAGCATTTT. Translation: CASRRGEGQPQHF.

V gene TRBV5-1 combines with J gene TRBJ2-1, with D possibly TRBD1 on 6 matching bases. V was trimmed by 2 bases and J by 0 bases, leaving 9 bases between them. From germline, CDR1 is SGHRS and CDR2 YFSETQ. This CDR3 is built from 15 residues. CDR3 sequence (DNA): TGCGCCAGCAGCTTAACAGGGAGCTCCTACAATGAGCAGTTCTTC. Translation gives CASSLTGSSYNEQFF.

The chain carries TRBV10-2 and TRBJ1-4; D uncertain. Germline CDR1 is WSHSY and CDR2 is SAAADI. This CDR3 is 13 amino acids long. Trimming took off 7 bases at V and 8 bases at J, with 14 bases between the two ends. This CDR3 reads CASTNPGSEKLFF. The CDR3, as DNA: TGCGCCAGCACTAACCCCGGGAGCGAAAAACTGTTTTTT.